This entry lists 18 T cell receptor beta chains sequenced from one sample in a study of T cell responses to AZD1222 COVID-19 vaccine. TCRdb keeps only in-frame clones here, not all; method: immunoSEQ multiplex PCR. The sample includes roughly 75,000 clones, 84% of them seen just once. The source material was peripheral blood, sampled on day 0 of AZD1222 vaccination. Source of these receptors: an adult in good health.

V gene TRBV11-2 combines with J gene TRBJ1-3; no reliable D call. V shed 1 base and J shed 0 bases, with 4 bases lying between them. The CDR3 consists of 14 residues. The germline gives CDR1 SGHAT, CDR2 FQNNGV. CDR3 sequence: CASSLAISGNTIYF. The CDR3 DNA is TGTGCCAGCAGCTTAGCGATCTCTGGAAACACCATATATTTT.

The J gene is TRBJ2-1, the V gene TRBV3-1 (or the pseudogene TRBV3-2), with D maybe TRBD2 (6 bases). The germline CDR1 and CDR2 sequences are LGHDT and YNNKEL (reference sequence). The germline V and J ends were trimmed by 4 bases and 7 bases, with 17 bases remaining between them. The CDR3 is 15 residues long. The CDR3 sequence: CASSPAGTPGNEQFF. Here the CDR3 DNA reads TGTGCCAGCAGCCCTGCCGGGACTCCTGGTAATGAGCAGTTCTTC.

This clone was recorded once. The DNA of the CDR3 is TGTGCCAGCAGCTTATCGCGGGGTGGCACAGATACGCAGTATTTT. Amino acids: CASSLSRGGTDTQYF. The J gene is TRBJ2-3, the V gene TRBV7-6, with a tentative D call TRBD2 (6 bases). V dropped 2 bases and J dropped 1 base, with 10 bases sitting between them. This CDR3 region has 15 residues. Germline V gives CDR1 SGHVS, CDR2 FNYEAQ.

The rearrangement joins TRBV18 to TRBJ2-1, with D tentatively TRBD1 (6 bases). Trimming stripped 0 bases from V and 10 bases from J, with 10 bases between. The CDR3 runs to 13 residues. The germline V gene encodes CDR1 KGHSH and CDR2 LQKENI. In DNA form, the CDR3 reads TGTGCCAGCTCACCACCCTCAGGGGTGGAGCAGTTCTTC. Translating gives CASSPPSGVEQFF.

The CDR3 loop reads CASSTVGGQQNSPLHF. The CDR3 DNA sequence: TGTGCCAGCAGCACCGTTGGGGGACAGCAGAATTCACCCCTCCACTTT. The chain employs TRBV9 and TRBJ1-6; 7 bases align to TRBD1. Trimming cost V 4 bases and J 7 bases; bases outside gene matches: 11. The length of the CDR3 is 16 residues. CDR1 and CDR2 (germline): SGDLS, YYNGEE. The complete variable domain, with remaining parts taken from reference TRBV9 and TRBJ1-6, reads DSGVTQTPKHLITATGQRVTLRCSPRSGDLSVYWYQQSLDQGLQFLIQYYNGEERAKGNILERFSAQQFPDLHSELNLSSLELGDSALYFCASSTVGGQQNSPLHFGNGTRLTVT.

The chain combines TRBV3-1 (or the pseudogene TRBV3-2) with TRBJ1-1; no reliable D call. Germline-derived CDR1 and CDR2 are LGHDT and YNNKEL (reference sequence). V lost 1 base and J 13 bases, leaving 13 bases between the germline ends. The CDR3 spans 12 residues. The CDR3 loop is CASSQARASVFF. The CDR3 DNA follows: TGTGCCAGCAGCCAAGCTAGGGCGTCTGTTTTCTTT.

The chain recombines TRBV23-1 with TRBJ1-1; perhaps TRBD1 as D (6 bases). TRBV23-1 is noted as an ORF with a role that remains uncertain. The CDR3 extends over 15 amino acids. The germline V and J ends were trimmed by 2 bases and 2 bases, with 12 bases remaining between them. CDR3 sequence reads: CASSQGGGRNTEAFF. In DNA form, the CDR3 reads TGCGCCAGCAGTCAAGGGGGCGGAAGAAACACTGAAGCTTTCTTT.

V is TRBV28 and J is TRBJ1-1; D gene unclear. CDR1 is MDHEN, CDR2 SYDVKM, per germline. Trimming cost V 6 bases and J 0 bases, with 14 bases left between them. CDR3 length equals 15 residues. CDR3 loop: CASRADKGMNTEAFF. Here the CDR3 DNA reads TGTGCCAGCAGGGCCGACAAGGGAATGAACACTGAAGCTTTCTTT. Full variable domain (remainder filled in from reference TRBV28 and TRBJ1-1): DVKVTQSSRYLVKRTGEKVFLECVQDMDHENMFWYRQDPGLGLRLIYFSYDVKMKEKGDIPEGYSVSREKKERFSLILESASTNQTSMYLCASRADKGMNTEAFFGQGTRLTVV.

CDR3 bases: TGTGCCAGCAGCCCCGGGGGGTCGGCGGACACTGAAGCTTTCTTT. The encoded protein is CASSPGGSADTEAFF. The rearrangement joins TRBV6-5 to TRBJ1-1; the D gene is possibly TRBD1 (5 bases). Trimming pared 6 bases from V and 3 bases from J, leaving 17 bases between. Germline lookup yields CDR1 MNHEY and CDR2 SVGAGI. The CDR3 is 15 amino acids.

The count of this clone is one. DNA of the CDR3: TGTGCCAGCAGTTTATTAAGGGGTGAAGCTTTCTTT. Protein: CASSLLRGEAFF. The chain uses TRBV12-3 or TRBV12-4 and TRBJ1-1; D might be TRBD1 (5 bases). V gave up 2 bases and J gave up 7 bases, with 8 bases separating them. This CDR3 comprises 12 residues.

This clone was counted a single time. This rearrangement joins TRBV6-2 or TRBV6-3 to TRBJ2-4, with D unclear. CDR1 and CDR2 from the germline V gene are MNHEY and SVGEGT. This CDR3 has 12 amino acids. Trimming cost V 5 bases and J 3 bases, with 5 bases left between them. The CDR3 DNA reads as TGTGCCAGCAGTAGTAGCAAAAACATTCAGTACTTC. Protein product: CASSSSKNIQYF.

This chain links TRBV7-8 with TRBJ1-5; D call uncertain. The CDR3 runs 13 residues. V lost 5 bases and J lost 6, with 11 bases in between. Germline values: CDR1 SGHVS, CDR2 FQNEAQ. CDR3 region: CASSRRWVQPQHF. The CDR3 DNA follows: TGTGCCAGCAGCCGAAGATGGGTTCAGCCCCAGCATTTT.

The count of this clone is one. In DNA form, the CDR3 reads TGTGCCAGCAGTCCCTCGGACAGTCGAGATACGCAGTATTTT. Its translation: CASSPSDSRDTQYF. V usage is TRBV28 and J usage is TRBJ2-3, with a weak D call TRBD1 (6 bases). This CDR3 spans 14 amino acids. The germline V gene has CDR1 MDHEN and CDR2 SYDVKM. The V gene lost 5 bases and the J gene lost 5 bases, with 14 bases spanning the gap.

The rearrangement joins TRBV5-5 to TRBJ2-3; 9 bases match TRBD1. This CDR3 comprises 16 residues. From germline, CDR1 is SGHKS and CDR2 YYEKEE (reference sequence). Germline trimming cut 3 bases from V and 3 bases from J; bases unmatched to any gene: 8. CDR3 loop: CASSWGWGQGTDTQYF. The CDR3 bases are TGTGCCAGCAGCTGGGGGTGGGGACAGGGTACAGATACGCAGTATTTT.

V gene TRBV14 combines with J gene TRBJ1-4, with 8 bases that match TRBD1. Germline V CDR1 and CDR2: SGHDN, FVKESK. The CDR3 spans 14 residues. V shed 4 bases, J shed 8 bases, and the junction held 6 bases outside the gene matches. The CDR3 sequence is CASSPRTGQEKLFF. CDR3 DNA: TGTGCCAGCAGCCCAAGGACAGGGCAAGAAAAACTGTTTTTT.

The V and J genes are TRBV4-3 and TRBJ1-1; D is unclear. The CDR3 length is 13 residues. Germline CDR1 and CDR2: LGHNA and YSLEER. Trimming took off 4 bases at V and 3 bases at J, with 9 bases between the two ends. The CDR3 bases are TGCGCCAGCAGCCGACAAGTAGACACTGAAGCTTTCTTT. Translating gives CASSRQVDTEAFF.

This clone was observed a handful of times. The J gene is TRBJ1-6, the V gene TRBV5-1; perhaps TRBD1 as D (5 bases). Germline-derived CDR1 and CDR2 are SGHRS and YFSETQ. V dropped 0 bases and J dropped 9 bases, with 13 bases sitting between them. The CDR3 is 15 residues long. CDR3 DNA: TGCGCCAGCAGCTTGGATCGAACGGGGGGTTCACCCCTCCACTTT. Amino acid sequence: CASSLDRTGGSPLHF.

V gene TRBV6-2 or TRBV6-3 combines with J gene TRBJ2-7, with 7 bases lining up with TRBD2. Trimming took 6 bases from V and 5 from J; bases not matched to a gene: 4. Per the germline V gene, CDR1 is MNHEY and CDR2 is SVGEGT. CDR3 length: 12 amino acids. CDR3 nucleotides: TGTGCCAGCAGGCCTGGGGGGGACGAGCAGTACTTC. Translated, it gives CASRPGGDEQYF.